The next 21 T cell receptor beta chains were all read from a single sample in a study of shared clonotypes between healthy human individuals. Generated by immunoSEQ multiplex PCR, the TCRdb table keeps only in-frame clones and is missing some. The sample has about 710,000 clones, less than 80% seen once. The sequencing sample was made of memory CD4+ T cells sorted from blood. Specified subset: CD45RA-negative fraction. All receptors derive from a woman aged 25 to 45 in good health.

The chain uses TRBV7-2 and TRBJ1-2, with D possibly being TRBD1 (5 bases). Trimming removed 5 bases at V and 8 bases at J, with 15 bases between. The V gene's germline CDR1 is SGHTA and CDR2 FQGNSA. The CDR3 runs to 13 residues. CDR3 amino acids: CASSPQRGRGYTF. The CDR3 DNA sequence: TGTGCCAGCAGCCCTCAAAGGGGACGCGGCTACACCTTC.

The rearrangement uses TRBV5-6 and TRBJ2-3; D unresolved. In germline, CDR1 is SGHDT, CDR2 YYEEEE. Between the trimmed V and J ends, which lost 0 bases and 2 bases, there was a span of 10 bases. The CDR3 consists of 15 residues. CDR3 DNA sequence: TGTGCCAGCAGCTTGGGCCTGAAAGACACAGATACGCAGTATTTT. Encoded protein: CASSLGLKDTDTQYF.

The chain joins TRBV6-1 to TRBJ1-5, with unresolved D. This CDR3 is 14 amino acids long. The V gene's germline CDR1 is MNHNS and CDR2 SASEGT. Trimming pared 10 bases from V and 0 bases from J, leaving 13 bases between. CDR3 DNA sequence: TGTGCCACCGAGTCGGGTTATAGCAATCAGCCCCAGCATTTT. It specifies CATESGYSNQPQHF.

The chain couples TRBV7-9 to TRBJ1-4, with 10 bases matching TRBD1. Germline V gene data show CDR1 as SEHNR and CDR2 as FQNEAQ (reference sequence). This CDR3 has 17 amino acids. The V gene end was trimmed by 4 bases and the J gene end by 3 bases; junction bases not matched to a gene: 8. CDR3 sequence (DNA): TGTGCCAGCAGCTATGGACAGGGGGAGGGTTCTAATGAAAAACTGTTTTTT. Translation gives CASSYGQGEGSNEKLFF.

The chain combines TRBV27 with TRBJ2-5; D not resolved. The V gene lost 3 bases and the J gene lost 4 bases, with 15 bases spanning the gap. Germline assignment: CDR1 MNHEY and CDR2 SMNVEV (reference sequence). The CDR3 loop spans 15 amino acids. Here the CDR3 reads CASSFKGYSSETQYF. The DNA for the CDR3 is TGTGCCAGCAGTTTTAAGGGATACTCCTCAGAGACCCAGTACTTC.

This clone has only one observation. V is TRBV6-5 and J is TRBJ1-2, with D hard to call. Germline CDR1 and CDR2: MNHEY and SVGAGI. Deletions cut 5 bases from V and 3 bases from J, with 7 bases between. This CDR3 region has 12 residues. CDR3 in amino acids: CASSQTDYGYTF. DNA for the CDR3: TGTGCCAGCAGTCAGACCGACTATGGCTACACCTTC.

The rearrangement uses TRBV19 and TRBJ2-1; tentatively, D is TRBD1 (5 bases). The V gene lost 5 bases and the J gene lost 10 bases, with 21 bases spanning the gap. This CDR3 is built from 15 residues. Germline CDR1 and CDR2: LNHDA and SQIVND (reference sequence). As DNA, the CDR3 is TGTGCCAGTAGTTCTCTGTCAGGGCCAGGATGGGAGCAGTTCTTC. It translates to CASSSLSGPGWEQFF.

J is TRBJ2-7 and V is TRBV28; 7 positions agree with TRBD1. After removal of 3 bases from V and 6 bases from J, the junction contained 8 bases not matched to a gene. Per germline, CDR1 MDHEN and CDR2 SYDVKM. The CDR3 is 14 residues long. CDR3 sequence reads: CASSFGQESGEQYF. The CDR3 DNA reads TGTGCCAGCAGTTTCGGACAGGAAAGCGGCGAGCAGTACTTC.

V is TRBV11-2 and J is TRBJ2-1; D gene unclear. Per germline, CDR1 SGHAT and CDR2 FQNNGV. This CDR3 spans 13 amino acids. Trimming stripped 5 bases from V and 9 bases from J, with 14 bases between. CDR3 protein: CASSPAWGFEQFF. As DNA, the CDR3 is TGTGCCAGCAGCCCTGCGTGGGGTTTTGAGCAGTTCTTC.

This clone was counted only a few times. The chain recombines TRBV4-1 with TRBJ2-5; tentative D call: TRBD1 (5 bases). CDR1 and CDR2 (germline): MGHRA, YSYEKL. V dropped 1 base and J dropped 5 bases, with 11 bases sitting between them. The CDR3 runs to 14 residues. For the CDR3, the DNA is TGCGCCAGCAGCCAAGGTGACAGTCGGGAGACCCAGTACTTC. Its translation is CASSQGDSRETQYF.

The chain recombines TRBV7-8 with TRBJ2-7, with TRBD1 as a possible D gene (6 bases). CDR1 SGHVS and CDR2 FQNEAQ come from the germline V gene. Trimming left V 5 bases short and J 4 bases short, with 12 bases between. The CDR3 has 13 amino acids. CDR3 DNA sequence: TGTGCCAGCAGCCCCGGGACAAGATACGAGCAGTACTTC. Translation: CASSPGTRYEQYF.

On this clone itself: This sample includes further DNA sequences coding for the same CDR3. The DNA of the CDR3 is TGTGCCAGCTCACCGGGACAGGGCGCCTACGAGCAGTACTTC. It translates to CASSPGQGAYEQYF. The V gene is TRBV18, the J gene TRBJ2-7; TRBD1 matches 9 bases. The CDR3 length is 14 residues. V shed 3 bases and J 2 bases; nucleotides not matched to a gene: 2. CDR1 is KGHSH, CDR2 LQKENI, per germline.

The chain employs TRBV6-5 and TRBJ1-3; unclear D gene. This CDR3 has 11 residues. Per germline, CDR1 MNHEY and CDR2 SVGAGI. V dropped 8 bases and J dropped 4 bases, with 6 bases sitting between them. This CDR3 reads CASLRGNTIYF. DNA of the CDR3: TGTGCCAGCTTGAGGGGAAACACCATATATTTT.

The chain links TRBV9 to TRBJ2-7; 11 bases fit TRBD2. CDR1 is SGDLS and CDR2 is YYNGEE in the germline V gene. This CDR3 has 14 residues. The junction had 3 bases not matched to a gene; V was cut back by 4 bases and J by 3 bases. CDR3 region: CASSLTSGSYEQYF. Written as DNA, the CDR3 is TGTGCCAGCAGCCTCACTAGCGGGAGCTACGAGCAGTACTTC.

J is TRBJ2-7 and V is TRBV28; no clear D gene. The CDR3 is 15 amino acids. Trimming removed 7 bases from V and 3 bases from J, with 19 bases in between. Germline V gene sequence: CDR1 MDHEN, CDR2 SYDVKM. In DNA form, the CDR3 reads TGTGCCAGCACCCCGCTGCTTGGGGATGGCTACGAGCAGTACTTC. The encoded protein is CASTPLLGDGYEQYF.

The chain uses TRBV7-6 and TRBJ2-1, with 10 positions matching TRBD2. V trimming: 5 bases; J trimming: 3 bases; junction bases outside the gene matches: 4. Germline loops: CDR1 SGHVS, CDR2 FNYEAQ. The CDR3 spans 15 residues. CDR3 nucleotides: TGTGCCAGCAGCGCTAGCGGGAGTAACTACAATGAGCAGTTCTTC. Translated, it gives CASSASGSNYNEQFF.

V is TRBV19 and J is TRBJ2-4; D is perhaps TRBD2 (6 bases). Germline V gene lookup returns CDR1 LNHDA and CDR2 SQIVND (reference sequence). Trimming cost V 0 bases and J 0 bases, with 12 bases left between them. CDR3 size: 17 residues. The chain's CDR3 is CASSIDPGGLAKNIQYF. DNA for the CDR3: TGTGCCAGTAGTATAGATCCAGGAGGGCTAGCCAAAAACATTCAGTACTTC.

This chain uses TRBV7-3 with TRBJ2-5; 8 bases fit TRBD2. CDR1 is SGHTA, CDR2 FQGTGA, per germline. Losses at the gene ends were 5 bases for V and 4 bases for J; bases not matched to a gene: 12. This CDR3 is 16 amino acids long. CDR3 bases: TGTGCCAGCAGCCGAGGCAATCTCGGGGGGGCAGAGACCCAGTACTTC. Protein product: CASSRGNLGGAETQYF.

This chain uses TRBV23-1 with TRBJ1-1, with D perhaps matching TRBD1 (5 bases). TRBV23-1 is marked as an open reading frame, function uncertain. V gave up 0 bases and J gave up 6 bases, with 11 bases separating them. The CDR3 is 14 amino acids. CDR3 bases: TGCGCCAGCAGTCAATCCGGGGCAACCTCTGAAGCTTTCTTT. This codes for CASSQSGATSEAFF.

The chain carries TRBV18 and TRBJ2-7; tentatively, D is TRBD1 or TRBD2 (5 bases each). Germline CDR1 is KGHSH and CDR2 is LQKENI. This CDR3 is 14 amino acids long. The V and J ends lost 2 bases and 4 bases respectively, with 12 bases between them. The CDR3 is CASSPNGAPYEQYF. The CDR3 DNA follows: TGTGCCAGCTCACCAAACGGGGCCCCGTACGAGCAGTACTTC.

This rearrangement joins TRBV5-6 to TRBJ2-1; a possible D gene is TRBD2 (5 bases). V lost 7 bases, J lost 5 bases, and 13 bases lay in between. The CDR3 has 13 residues. Germline V gives CDR1 SGHDT, CDR2 YYEEEE. The CDR3 spells CASGETRNNEQFF. CDR3 nucleotide sequence: TGTGCCAGCGGGGAGACCAGGAACAATGAGCAGTTCTTC.